A selection of T cell receptor beta chains follows, all from one sample in a study of blood T cells in healthy people across ages. TCRdb re-called the 5' RACE reads with MiXCR, one entry per CDR3 protein. The sample includes hundreds of thousands of distinct CDR3 sequences, 32% seen only once; the top ten take just over 15%. Source material: blood. The receptors originated from an elderly woman in good health. The CDR3 runs from the conserved cysteine through the conserved F or W. Fields, in order: clone size, D gene, V gene, J gene, CDR3 DNA, CDR3 protein. A D gene is named only where the DNA matches it firmly. Clone sizes are given selectively: once, few, many, or a class where the clone is expanded.

clone_size: many
d_call: TRBD1
v_call: TRBV28
j_call: TRBJ2-4
cdr3_nt: TGTGCCAGCGGGGGACAGAGATTTCAGTACTTC
cdr3_aa: CASGGQRFQYF

clone_size: many
d_call: TRBD1
v_call: TRBV5-1
j_call: TRBJ1-4
cdr3_nt: TGCGCCAGCAGCGTTGGACAGGGCAAGGGGGAAAAACTGTTTTTT
cdr3_aa: CASSVGQGKGEKLFF

clone_size: -
d_call: -
v_call: TRBV12-3/TRBV12-4
j_call: TRBJ2-3
cdr3_nt: -
cdr3_aa: CASILDSQGADAQYF

clone_size: many
d_call: -
v_call: TRBV3-1
j_call: TRBJ1-2
cdr3_nt: TGTGCCAGCAGCCAAGTAAGGGAACAGGGCTACACCTTC
cdr3_aa: CASSQVREQGYTF

clone_size: -
d_call: TRBD2
v_call: TRBV27
j_call: TRBJ2-3
cdr3_nt: TGTGCCAGCAGGCTAGCGGGTATCACGATCACAGATACGCAGTATTTT
cdr3_aa: CASRLAGITITDTQYF

clone_size: -
d_call: -
v_call: TRBV29-1
j_call: TRBJ2-5
cdr3_nt: TGCAGCATTGCGACAGACAAAGAGACCCAGTACTTC
cdr3_aa: CSIATDKETQYF

clone_size: -
d_call: TRBD2
v_call: TRBV2
j_call: TRBJ2-1
cdr3_nt: TGTGCCACGACTAGCGGAGGAAATGAGCAGTTCTTC
cdr3_aa: CATTSGGNEQFF

clone_size: many
d_call: TRBD1
v_call: TRBV6-1
j_call: TRBJ1-2
cdr3_nt: TGTGCCAGCACCTCCTACGGACAGGGCGGCTATGGCTACACCTTC
cdr3_aa: CASTSYGQGGYGYTF

clone_size: -
d_call: TRBD1
v_call: TRBV10-3
j_call: TRBJ1-1
cdr3_nt: TGTGCCATCAGTGGATTTACAGGGGCTGAAGCTTTCTTT
cdr3_aa: CAISGFTGAEAFF

clone_size: few
d_call: TRBD2
v_call: TRBV14
j_call: TRBJ2-3
cdr3_nt: TGTGCCAGCAGCCAAAGACTAGCGGGGGTTGGGTATTTT
cdr3_aa: CASSQRLAGVGYF

clone_size: many
d_call: TRBD2
v_call: TRBV28
j_call: TRBJ2-7
cdr3_nt: TGTGCCAGCAGTTTGTTTAGCGGGGGGGGCTCCTACGAGCAGTACTTC
cdr3_aa: CASSLFSGGGSYEQYF

clone_size: many
d_call: -
v_call: TRBV3-1
j_call: TRBJ2-3
cdr3_nt: TGTGCCAGCAGCCAAGATAAGGCAGATACGCAGTATTTT
cdr3_aa: CASSQDKADTQYF

clone_size: -
d_call: -
v_call: TRBV3-1
j_call: TRBJ1-6
cdr3_nt: TGTGCCAGCAGCCAAGATAAGGCAGGGCCGTATTCACCCCTCCACTTT
cdr3_aa: CASSQDKAGPYSPLHF

clone_size: many
d_call: TRBD1
v_call: TRBV20-1
j_call: TRBJ2-7
cdr3_nt: TGCAGTGCTAGAGTGGGGGCCAGGGGGGAGCAGTACTTC
cdr3_aa: CSARVGARGEQYF

clone_size: many
d_call: -
v_call: TRBV4-1
j_call: TRBJ1-2
cdr3_nt: TGCGCCAGCAGCCACCAACAGGGAACTAACTATGGCTACACCTTC
cdr3_aa: CASSHQQGTNYGYTF

clone_size: few
d_call: -
v_call: TRBV28
j_call: TRBJ1-5
cdr3_nt: TGTGCCAGCACCCTAACAGGGACCAATCAGCCCCAGCATTTT
cdr3_aa: CASTLTGTNQPQHF

clone_size: many
d_call: TRBD2
v_call: TRBV20-1
j_call: TRBJ2-1
cdr3_nt: TGCAGTGCCCTCCTCCCTAGCGGGGGGCCGGATGAGCAGTTCTTC
cdr3_aa: CSALLPSGGPDEQFF

clone_size: many
d_call: -
v_call: TRBV6-2/TRBV6-3
j_call: TRBJ1-1
cdr3_nt: TGTGCCAGCAGCGACGGGTTATCAGGGCGGAACACTGAAGCTTTCTTT
cdr3_aa: CASSDGLSGRNTEAFF

clone_size: once
d_call: -
v_call: TRBV7-3
j_call: TRBJ2-5
cdr3_nt: TGTGCCAGCAGCTTATCCGGTCACAGACAGTTGTACTTC
cdr3_aa: CASSLSGHRQLYF

clone_size: few
d_call: -
v_call: TRBV7-8
j_call: TRBJ1-2
cdr3_nt: TGTGCCAGCAGCTTAGAACCCGGAGTCGGCTATGGCTACACCTTC
cdr3_aa: CASSLEPGVGYGYTF

clone_size: many
d_call: -
v_call: TRBV7-9
j_call: TRBJ2-3
cdr3_nt: TGTGCCAGCAGAAGACAGTTTAGCACAGATACGCAGTATTTT
cdr3_aa: CASRRQFSTDTQYF

clone_size: -
d_call: TRBD1
v_call: TRBV7-9
j_call: TRBJ2-1
cdr3_nt: TGTGCCAGCAGCTTACCCGGGACAGGGTCCTACAATGAGCAGTTCTTC
cdr3_aa: CASSLPGTGSYNEQFF

clone_size: -
d_call: TRBD1
v_call: TRBV5-1
j_call: TRBJ2-2
cdr3_nt: TGCGCCAGCAGCTTGGGGGGACAGTTCGAGCTGTTTTTT
cdr3_aa: CASSLGGQFELFF

clone_size: many
d_call: TRBD1
v_call: TRBV12-3/TRBV12-4
j_call: TRBJ1-4
cdr3_nt: TGTGCCAGCAGTACGGGCAGGGGGACAACTAATGAAAAACTGTTTTTT
cdr3_aa: CASSTGRGTTNEKLFF

clone_size: many
d_call: TRBD2
v_call: TRBV5-1
j_call: TRBJ2-7
cdr3_nt: TGCGCCAGCACCAGGACTAGCGGAACCAGAGAGCAGTACTTC
cdr3_aa: CASTRTSGTREQYF

clone_size: -
d_call: -
v_call: TRBV20-1
j_call: TRBJ2-7
cdr3_nt: TGCAGTGCATCACGGGGCATCAATTACGAGCAGTACTTC
cdr3_aa: CSASRGINYEQYF

clone_size: -
d_call: TRBD1
v_call: TRBV5-1
j_call: TRBJ1-5
cdr3_nt: TGCGCCTGCAGCTTGGGGCAGGGGGCGAATCAGCCCCAGCATTTT
cdr3_aa: CACSLGQGANQPQHF

clone_size: few
d_call: TRBD2
v_call: TRBV5-1
j_call: TRBJ2-3
cdr3_nt: TGCGCCAGCAGCCGCCTGATGGGGGGGACCAGCACAGATACGCAGTATTTT
cdr3_aa: CASSRLMGGTSTDTQYF

clone_size: many
d_call: TRBD2
v_call: TRBV9
j_call: TRBJ2-5
cdr3_nt: TGTGCCAGCAGCGTACGGCGGGGGGGCCACGAGACCCAGTACTTC
cdr3_aa: CASSVRRGGHETQYF

clone_size: once
d_call: -
v_call: TRBV7-9
j_call: TRBJ2-1
cdr3_nt: TGTGCCAGCAGCCCAGAGAGACAGTACAATGAGCAGTTCTTC
cdr3_aa: CASSPERQYNEQFF

clone_size: -
d_call: -
v_call: TRBV28
j_call: TRBJ1-2
cdr3_nt: TGTGCCAGCAGTTTACGACTGTGGGGCTACACCTTC
cdr3_aa: CASSLRLWGYTF

clone_size: -
d_call: TRBD2
v_call: TRBV20-1
j_call: TRBJ2-7
cdr3_nt: TGCAGTGCTAGCGCGGGAGGCCCCTTCCACGAGCAGTACTTC
cdr3_aa: CSASAGGPFHEQYF

clone_size: few
d_call: TRBD2
v_call: TRBV2
j_call: TRBJ2-7
cdr3_nt: TGTGCCAGCAGTGGGGGGTCTAGCGGGGCGTACTTC
cdr3_aa: CASSGGSSGAYF

clone_size: many
d_call: -
v_call: TRBV29-1
j_call: TRBJ1-4
cdr3_nt: TGCAGCGTGCTCGACCAGGGAGAACTGTTTTTT
cdr3_aa: CSVLDQGELFF

clone_size: -
d_call: -
v_call: TRBV7-9
j_call: TRBJ1-2
cdr3_nt: TGTGCCAGCAGCTTAACATTAGGCAGGGGCCATGGCTACACCTTC
cdr3_aa: CASSLTLGRGHGYTF

clone_size: many
d_call: TRBD2
v_call: TRBV6-2/TRBV6-3
j_call: TRBJ2-1
cdr3_nt: TGTGCCAGCAGTAACCCGGGACTAGCGGGGGGCCTCAGCTCCTACAATGAGCAGTTCTTC
cdr3_aa: CASSNPGLAGGLSSYNEQFF

clone_size: -
d_call: TRBD1
v_call: TRBV20-1
j_call: TRBJ2-7
cdr3_nt: TGCAGTGCACTTAGGACAGGGAGCTCCTACGAGCAGTACTTC
cdr3_aa: CSALRTGSSYEQYF

clone_size: many
d_call: -
v_call: TRBV10-3
j_call: TRBJ2-1
cdr3_nt: TGTGCCATCAGTGTCAGGGACGATGAGCAGTTCTTC
cdr3_aa: CAISVRDDEQFF

clone_size: -
d_call: -
v_call: TRBV6-5
j_call: TRBJ1-2
cdr3_nt: TGTGCCAGCAGGGACGGGGGAGGAGTTATCTATGGCTACACCTTC
cdr3_aa: CASRDGGGVIYGYTF

clone_size: many
d_call: -
v_call: TRBV10-3
j_call: TRBJ2-3
cdr3_nt: TGTGCCATCAGTGAGTCGATAGGACAAGTCACAGATACGCAGTATTTT
cdr3_aa: CAISESIGQVTDTQYF

clone_size: -
d_call: TRBD2
v_call: TRBV5-6
j_call: TRBJ2-1
cdr3_nt: TGTGCCAGCAGAAGGACTAGCGGTAGAAATGAGCAGTTCTTC
cdr3_aa: CASRRTSGRNEQFF

clone_size: once
d_call: TRBD2
v_call: TRBV10-3
j_call: TRBJ2-1
cdr3_nt: TGTGCCATCAGTGACGCGTCGGGGGGGCGTAATGAGCAGTTCTTC
cdr3_aa: CAISDASGGRNEQFF

clone_size: -
d_call: -
v_call: TRBV12-3/TRBV12-4
j_call: TRBJ2-3
cdr3_nt: TGTGCCAGCAGTCCCATCCCCAACGCAGATACGCAGTATTTT
cdr3_aa: CASSPIPNADTQYF

clone_size: many
d_call: -
v_call: TRBV6-1
j_call: TRBJ2-7
cdr3_nt: TGTGCCAGCAGAAGGGATACAGGGACCTACGAGCAGTACTTC
cdr3_aa: CASRRDTGTYEQYF

clone_size: many
d_call: -
v_call: TRBV6-5
j_call: TRBJ2-1
cdr3_nt: TGTGCCAGCAGTTTGACACAGGGTAGATACAATGAGCAGTTCTTC
cdr3_aa: CASSLTQGRYNEQFF